This passage covers 25 T cell receptor beta chains from one sample sequenced in a study of cytomegalovirus exposure and HLA in healthy donors. In the PCR, 60 Vbeta and 13 Jbeta primers were used. Clones were read by immunoSEQ multiplex PCR, and TCRdb kept only the in-frame ones, dropping some. This sample has roughly 140,000 clones, with roughly four fifths found just once. What was sequenced was PBMCs. The receptors come from a male donor in good health and CMV-seronegative.

The CDR3: CASSQTGVREKLFF. For the CDR3, the DNA is TGCGCCAGCAGCCAAACAGGGGTTCGGGAAAAACTGTTTTTT. The chain combines TRBV4-1 with TRBJ1-4; 7 nucleotides match TRBD1. CDR1 is MGHRA and CDR2 is YSYEKL in the germline V gene. This CDR3 has 14 residues. V dropped 2 bases and J dropped 8; count of bases not matched to a gene: 5.

The chain is built from TRBV28 and TRBJ1-2, with 11 bases aligning to TRBD1. Germline loops: CDR1 MDHEN, CDR2 SYDVKM. The J segment lost 4 bases and the V segment lost 5 bases, leaving 3 bases of the junction unmatched. This CDR3 is built from 14 residues. CDR3 nucleotide sequence: TGTGCCAGCAGTCCCGGGACAGGGGGCTATGGCTACACCTTC. Residues: CASSPGTGGYGYTF.

The chain is built from TRBV6-1 and TRBJ1-1; no definite D call. Germline V lookup: CDR1 MNHNS, CDR2 SASEGT. With 7 bases removed from V and 3 bases from J, the gap between germline ends came to 12 bases. CDR3 length equals 13 residues. CDR3 amino acids: CASMRRRDTEAFF. The CDR3 DNA reads as TGTGCCAGCATGAGGAGGAGAGACACTGAAGCTTTCTTT.

Concerning this clone: This sample includes further DNA sequences coding for the same CDR3. This chain uses TRBV5-4 with TRBJ1-4; 8 bases fit TRBD1. Germline CDR1 and CDR2: SGHNT and YYREEE (reference sequence). V trimming: 4 bases; J trimming: 8 bases; junction bases outside the gene matches: 7. CDR3 size: 14 residues. The CDR3 sequence is CASSPGQGGEKLFF. The CDR3 region has the DNA TGTGCCAGCAGCCCCGGACAGGGAGGAGAAAAACTGTTTTTT.

This chain joins TRBV10-1 and TRBJ2-7, with 7 bases aligning to TRBD1. The CDR3 runs to 19 residues. Looked up from germline, CDR1 is WNHNN and CDR2 is SYGVQD (reference sequence). Trimming took 5 bases from V and 0 from J; bases not matched to a gene: 19. The CDR3 DNA is TGCGCCAGCAGTTCCGCCATCCCGGGACAGTCAAAGAGCTCCTACGAGCAGTACTTC. The encoded protein is CASSSAIPGQSKSSYEQYF.

This clone was recorded a few times. This chain links TRBV12-5 with TRBJ2-2, with TRBD1 identical over 9 bases. This CDR3 is 15 amino acids long. J gave up 5 bases and V 6 bases, and 7 bases lay outside the gene matches. Germline CDR1 and CDR2: LGHNT and FRNRAP. This CDR3 reads CASGLQGAGTGELFF. The CDR3 DNA is TGTGCTAGTGGCCTACAGGGGGCCGGTACCGGGGAGCTGTTTTTT.

This sequence joins TRBV11-2 and TRBJ2-3, with 10 positions matching TRBD1. The CDR3 consists of 17 residues. Germline trimming cut 6 bases from V and 2 bases from J; bases unmatched to any gene: 11. The germline V gene has CDR1 SGHAT and CDR2 FQNNGV. CDR3 in amino acids: CASSFRDRGRDTDTQYF. CDR3 in DNA: TGTGCCAGCAGTTTCCGGGACAGGGGAAGGGACACAGATACGCAGTATTTT.

CDR3 protein: CASTLREGELFF. The CDR3 DNA reads TGTGCCAGCACCCTTCGCGAGGGGGAACTGTTTTTT. The chain employs TRBV6-1 and TRBJ1-4, with a weak D call TRBD1 (6 bases). There are 12 residues in the CDR3. Germline assignment: CDR1 MNHNS and CDR2 SASEGT. V was trimmed by 7 bases and J by 12 bases, leaving 15 bases between them.

This chain connects TRBV2 to TRBJ2-7; 7 bases fit TRBD1. After removal of 6 bases from V and 4 bases from J, the junction contained 9 bases not matched to a gene. Per the germline V gene, CDR1 is SNHLY and CDR2 is FYNNEI. The CDR3 contains 14 residues. CDR3 amino acids: CASRIDRVVYEQYF. The CDR3 coding sequence is TGTGCCAGCAGGATAGACAGGGTAGTGTACGAGCAGTACTTC. The variable domain in full, with the rest retrieved from reference TRBV2 and TRBJ2-7, is EPEVTQTPSHQVTQMGQEVILRCVPISNHLYFYWYRQILGQKVEFLVSFYNNEISEKSEIFDDQFSVERPDGSNFTLKIRSTKLEDSAMYFCASRIDRVVYEQYFGPGTRLTVT.

This clone occurred once. The chain recombines TRBV7-2 with TRBJ2-7; weak D call: TRBD2 (6 bases). The CDR3 contains 14 residues. Germline lookup yields CDR1 SGHTA and CDR2 FQGNSA. Trimming cost V 5 bases and J 6 bases, with 17 bases left between them. In nucleotides, the CDR3 is TGTGCCAGCAGCCCTCGTGGCGGGGTGGGCGAGCAGTACTTC. This encodes CASSPRGGVGEQYF.

The gene calls are TRBV28 and TRBJ1-3; D not certain. Germline V gene lookup returns CDR1 MDHEN and CDR2 SYDVKM. This CDR3 region has 14 residues. V dropped 6 bases and J dropped 3 bases, with 12 bases sitting between them. CDR3 in DNA: TGTGCCAGCAGCCCTCGGGGTCGTGGAAACACCATATATTTT. As protein: CASSPRGRGNTIYF.

The V gene is TRBV4-1, the J gene TRBJ1-2; TRBD1 aligns across 10 bases. J was trimmed by 4 bases and V by 4 bases; bases with no gene match: 15. Germline values: CDR1 MGHRA, CDR2 YSYEKL. This CDR3 region has 18 residues. The CDR3 nucleotides are TGCGCCAGCAGCCTGGACTCGGGACAGGGGCTAATTGGCTATGGCTACACCTTC. Translated: CASSLDSGQGLIGYGYTF.

This clone was found a few times. The J gene is TRBJ1-3, the V gene TRBV7-6; D perhaps matches TRBD1 (6 bases). The germline CDR1 and CDR2 sequences are SGHVS and FNYEAQ. V lost 5 bases and J lost 1, with 15 bases in between. This CDR3 comprises 16 residues. The CDR3 loop reads CASSPGPRGSGNTIYF. In DNA, the CDR3 is TGTGCCAGCAGCCCCGGTCCCAGGGGATCTGGAAACACCATATATTTT.

This clone has a handful of counts. The chain employs TRBV4-2 and TRBJ2-6, with TRBD2 matching 7 bases. CDR1 LGHNA and CDR2 YNFKEQ come from the germline V gene. CDR3 size: 17 residues. Trimming at V came to 0 bases and at J to 2 bases, leaving 4 bases not matched to a gene. Written as DNA, the CDR3 is TGTGCCAGCAGCCAAGATTTGGGAGGGACTGGGGCCAACGTCCTGACTTTC. This gives the protein CASSQDLGGTGANVLTF.

The genes are TRBV6-5 and TRBJ2-1; 7 nucleotides agree with TRBD1. After removal of 0 bases from V and 4 bases from J, the junction contained 3 bases not matched to a gene. The germline CDR1 and CDR2 sequences are MNHEY and SVGAGI. The CDR3 has 15 amino acids. The CDR3 nucleotides are TGTGCCAGCAGTTACTCTGTGGGACAGTACAATGAGCAGTTCTTC. It specifies CASSYSVGQYNEQFF.

The chain carries TRBV14 and TRBJ1-6; D uncertain. With 0 bases removed from V and 13 bases from J, the gap between germline ends came to 10 bases. The CDR3 spans 13 residues. Germline values: CDR1 SGHDN, CDR2 FVKESK. CDR3 loop: CASSQDPRFPLHF. As DNA, the CDR3 is TGTGCCAGCAGCCAAGATCCCCGGTTCCCCCTCCACTTT. The variable domain in full, completed from reference TRBV14 and TRBJ1-6, reads EAGVTQFPSHSVIEKGQTVTLRCDPISGHDNLYWYRRVMGKEIKFLLHFVKESKQDESGMPNNRFLAERTGGTYSTLKVQPAELEDSGVYFCASSQDPRFPLHFGNGTRLTVT.

The chain employs TRBV7-9 and TRBJ2-7; tentative D call: TRBD1 (6 bases). The CDR3 totals 13 residues. Germline-derived CDR1 and CDR2 are SEHNR and FQNEAQ (reference sequence). V dropped 4 bases and J dropped 3 bases, with 10 bases sitting between them. CDR3 sequence reads: CASSSGQFYEQYF. In DNA, the CDR3 is TGTGCCAGCAGCTCAGGACAGTTCTACGAGCAGTACTTC.

The J gene is TRBJ2-7, the V gene TRBV7-9, with 9 nucleotides matching TRBD2. Germline CDR1 is SEHNR and CDR2 is FQNEAQ (reference sequence). The length of the CDR3 is 18 residues. The junction had 12 bases not matched to a gene; V was cut back by 1 base and J by 2 bases. The CDR3 nucleotides are TGTGCCAGCAGCTTAGGTCTGCGGGGGGCGGGAGGGCCCTACGAGCAGTACTTC. This translates into CASSLGLRGAGGPYEQYF.

The chain recombines TRBV14 with TRBJ2-7; 9 bases are shared with TRBD2. CDR1 and CDR2 (germline): SGHDN, FVKESK. Trimming took 3 bases from V and 5 from J; bases not matched to a gene: 8. The CDR3 has 15 amino acids. The chain's CDR3 is CASSHLLAGVDEQYF. DNA of the CDR3: TGTGCCAGCAGCCACCTCTTAGCGGGAGTTGACGAGCAGTACTTC.

The chain has TRBV5-1 and TRBJ1-1, with 8 bases matching TRBD1. Germline trimming cut 4 bases from V and 0 bases from J; bases unmatched to any gene: 8. The CDR3 covers 16 residues. Germline V lookup: CDR1 SGHRS, CDR2 YFSETQ. CDR3 DNA: TGCGCCAGCAGCCACGGGGACAGGAGTTTGAACACTGAAGCTTTCTTT. Translation gives CASSHGDRSLNTEAFF.

This clone was detected only a few times. The chain has TRBV5-4 and TRBJ2-3, with 8 bases that match TRBD2. The ends lost 3 bases at V and 7 bases at J; junction bases unmatched: 19. Looked up from germline, CDR1 is SGHNT and CDR2 is YYREEE (reference sequence). The CDR3 has 18 amino acids. Written as DNA, the CDR3 is TGTGCCAGCAGCTCCCCTTCGGCGGGAGGAAGGGGAGCGAATACGCAGTATTTT. This encodes CASSSPSAGGRGANTQYF.

The chain couples TRBV2 to TRBJ2-5; TRBD1 matches at 9 bases. The CDR3 covers 15 residues. Germline assignment: CDR1 SNHLY and CDR2 FYNNEI. After removal of 6 bases from V and 5 bases from J, the junction contained 10 bases not matched to a gene. CDR3 nucleotides: TGTGCCAGCAGCGCTTCCGGGACAGGGATCGAGACCCAGTACTTC. Translated: CASSASGTGIETQYF.

This rearrangement joins TRBV11-3 to TRBJ2-5; D is possibly TRBD1 (5 bases). The V and J ends lost 6 bases and 5 bases respectively, with 13 bases between them. The CDR3 extends over 13 amino acids. Per germline, CDR1 SGHNT and CDR2 YENEEA. CDR3 in amino acids: CASSSRAGETQYF. The CDR3 bases are TGTGCCAGCAGTAGTAGGGCAGGGGAGACCCAGTACTTC. The variable domain in full, completed from reference TRBV11-3 and TRBJ2-5, reads EAGVVQSPRYKIIEKKQPVAFWCNPISGHNTLYWYLQNLGQGPELLIRYENEEAVDDSQLPKDRFSAERLKGVDSTLKIQPAELGDSAVYLCASSSRAGETQYFGPGTRLLVL.

V usage is TRBV19 and J usage is TRBJ2-1; D might be TRBD2 (7 bases). This CDR3 comprises 17 residues. V shed 6 bases and J shed 8 bases, with 26 bases lying between them. The V gene's germline CDR1 is LNHDA and CDR2 SQIVND (reference sequence). The CDR3 DNA reads as TGTGCCAGTAGCCCCACAGGGCGCGGACTAGGGAGCTATGAGCAGTTCTTC. Translated: CASSPTGRGLGSYEQFF.

A remark on this clone: At the DNA level, this CDR3 is encoded by other sequences in the same sample as well. V and J are TRBV7-2 and TRBJ2-3; the match to TRBD2 covers 11 bases. Germline CDR1 reads SGHTA; CDR2 reads FQGNSA. V lost 2 bases, J lost 2 bases, and 3 bases stayed unmatched. This CDR3 comprises 16 residues. This chain's CDR3 is CASSLLAGGSTDTQYF. CDR3 nucleotide sequence: TGTGCCAGCAGCTTACTAGCGGGGGGATCCACAGATACGCAGTATTTT.